The next 2 T cell receptor beta chains were all read from a single sample in a study of blood T cell repertoires in COVID-19. TCRdb's table, derived via immunoSEQ multiplex PCR, lists solely in-frame clones and lacks some. This table holds about 270,000 clones, under 90% found once. Sequencing was performed on peripheral blood. These receptors came from a woman aged 45-59 years who had recovered from COVID-19.

The gene calls are TRBV3-1 (or the pseudogene TRBV3-2) and TRBJ2-1; TRBD2 aligns across 7 bases. Germline V lookup: CDR1 LGHDT, CDR2 YNNKEL (reference sequence). Germline trimming cut 4 bases from V and 5 bases from J; bases unmatched to any gene: 2. CDR3 length equals 13 residues. CDR3 sequence reads: CASSLLADNEQFF. CDR3 DNA sequence: TGTGCCAGCAGCCTCCTAGCGGACAATGAGCAGTTCTTC.

The DNA for the CDR3 is TGTGCCAGCAGCGTGGACAGGGGCGGGGAGACCCAGTACTTC. Encoded protein: CASSVDRGGETQYF. The chain couples TRBV7-2 to TRBJ2-5, with TRBD1 matching 9 bases. The ends lost 5 bases at V and 5 bases at J; junction bases unmatched: 6. Germline loops: CDR1 SGHTA, CDR2 FQGNSA. The CDR3 totals 14 residues. Filled out from reference TRBV7-2 and TRBJ2-5, the complete variable domain reads GAGVSQSPSNKVTEKGKDVELRCDPISGHTALYWYRQSLGQGLEFLIYFQGNSAPDKSGLPSDRFSAERTGGSVSTLTIQRTQQEDSAVYLCASSVDRGGETQYFGPGTRLLVL.